This T cell receptor beta chain was captured by sequencing in a study of CD8+CD57+ T cells in acquired aplastic anemia. Germline V gene lookup returns CDR1 SGHVS and CDR2 FQNEAQ. V lost 6 bases to trimming and J lost 1 base, with 15 bases between them. The CDR3 is 16 amino acids. Those patients picked for sequencing had displayed CD8+CD57+ cell expansion on flow cytometry. Investigators profiled TCR beta VDJ and CDR3 from genomic DNA template. TCRdb passed the reads through MiXCR, listing each CDR3 protein once. The sample lists 200,000 to 300,000 distinct CDR3 sequences; roughly 80% were seen once. This clonotype was observed a single time.

The source of this sequence is a human donor with aplastic anemia. Sequencing was performed on sorted CD4+, CD8+, or CD8+CD57+ T cells (not recorded which) from PBMCs. The chain links TRBV7-8 to TRBJ2-2; no clear D gene. DNA for the CDR3: TGTGCCAGCAGTCACTCACGGCATATGAACACCGGGGAGCTGTTTTTT. Amino acid sequence: CASSHSRHMNTGELFF.